This TCR beta chain is from a study of cytomegalovirus exposure and HLA in healthy donors. Study-wide points: Associated with cytomegalovirus, according to the listing, were 150 to 200 TCR beta chains.

Concerning this clone: Its antigen is not known.

Only in-frame clones appear in the TCRdb table, and some are missing; sequencing was by immunoSEQ multiplex PCR. The sample has about 190,000 clones, about 80% seen once. Sequenced: PBMCs. This receptor was taken from a woman aged 18-29 years in good health and CMV-seropositive.

Here the CDR3 reads CASSKAGQPPYGYTF. The CDR3 DNA follows: TGTGCCAGCAGCAAAGCCGGACAGCCACCCTATGGCTACACCTTC. The gene calls are TRBV9 and TRBJ1-2, with D possibly TRBD1 on 6 matching bases. This CDR3 is built from 15 residues. Trimming removed 4 bases from V and 4 bases from J, with 17 bases in between. Looked up from germline, CDR1 is SGDLS and CDR2 is YYNGEE.